Below, 20 T cell receptor beta chains from the same sample are listed, as sequenced in a study of identical twins. TCRdb reprocessed the 5' RACE reads via MiXCR and lists one record per CDR3 protein. The data show 700,000 or so distinct CDR3 sequences, around 21% seen once. The sample was also reused in another study, on T cells expressing NK-cell markers.

The sequenced material came from PBMCs. All receptors come from a woman aged 18-30 years in good health.

This chain links TRBV6-1 with TRBJ1-5; D unclear. The germline gives CDR1 MNHNS, CDR2 SASEGT. This CDR3 spans 11 amino acids. Trimming took 2 bases from V and 6 from J, leaving 2 bases between them. The CDR3 loop is CASSELQPQHF. CDR3 coding DNA: TGTGCCAGCAGTGAACTTCAGCCCCAGCATTTT.

The chain uses TRBV20-1 and TRBJ2-2; D may be TRBD1 (6 bases). Trimming left V 2 bases short and J 0 bases short, with 7 bases between. From germline, CDR1 is DFQATT and CDR2 SNEGSKA (reference sequence). The CDR3 has 14 residues. CDR3 loop: CSARRTANTGELFF. The CDR3 DNA sequence: TGCAGTGCTAGACGGACAGCGAACACCGGGGAGCTGTTTTTT.

The gene calls are TRBV10-3 and TRBJ2-1, with TRBD2 matching over 10 bases. Germline-derived CDR1 and CDR2 are ENHRY and SYGVKD. This CDR3 spans 13 amino acids. V gave up 8 bases and J gave up 8 bases; unmatched junction bases: 6. CDR3 sequence (DNA): TGTGCCATCGGGACTAGCGCTATGGATGAGCAGTTCTTC. Translated, it gives CAIGTSAMDEQFF.

The chain recombines TRBV15 with TRBJ2-7; TRBD1 matches at 8 bases. The CDR3 is 18 residues long. The J segment lost 3 bases and the V segment lost 5 bases, leaving 18 bases of the junction unmatched. Germline V CDR1 and CDR2: LNHNV, YYDKDF (reference sequence). For the CDR3, the DNA is TGTGCCACCAGCCTTAAGAACCCGGGACAGGATAGACTCTACGAGCAGTACTTC. It translates to CATSLKNPGQDRLYEQYF.

This clonotype was observed a few times. This rearrangement joins TRBV7-2 to TRBJ1-4, with D possibly matching TRBD1 (6 bases). Germline CDR1 SGHTA, CDR2 FQGNSA. The CDR3 contains 16 residues. Trimming left V 2 bases short and J 2 bases short, with 12 bases between. The CDR3 coding sequence is TGTGCCAGCAGCTTACTAGGGGGAGGGACTAATGAAAAACTGTTTTTT. It specifies CASSLLGGGTNEKLFF.

The chain is built from TRBV7-6 and TRBJ2-7; no reliable D call. Between the trimmed V and J ends, which lost 1 base and 1 base, there was a span of 11 bases. CDR1 is SGHVS and CDR2 is FNYEAQ in the germline V gene. The length of the CDR3 is 15 residues. CDR3 amino acids: CASSLGVDGSYEQYF. CDR3 coding DNA: TGTGCCAGCAGCTTAGGAGTGGACGGGTCCTACGAGCAGTACTTC.

As to this clonotype: This sequence may be a read error, since a much larger clone differs from it by one base. V usage is TRBV13 and J usage is TRBJ2-7; D not resolved. CDR1 and CDR2 from the germline V gene are PRHDT and FYEKMQ (reference sequence). V was clipped by 5 bases and J by 0 bases, with 5 bases between them. CDR3 length equals 12 residues. The CDR3 DNA reads as TGTGCCAGCAGCGGCCACTCCTACGAGCAGTACTTC. This gives the protein CASSGHSYEQYF.

The chain joins TRBV20-1 to TRBJ2-2; D is undetermined. Germline assignment: CDR1 DFQATT and CDR2 SNEGSKA (reference sequence). V shed 1 base and J shed 2 bases, with 5 bases lying between them. The CDR3 runs 13 residues. CDR3 protein: CSARVQNTGELFF. Written as DNA, the CDR3 is TGCAGTGCTAGAGTACAAAACACCGGGGAGCTGTTTTTT.

This clonotype was counted only a few times. This chain joins TRBV6-1 and TRBJ2-2, with a weak D call TRBD1 (5 bases). The germline gives CDR1 MNHNS, CDR2 SASEGT. The CDR3 consists of 14 residues. V lost 7 bases and J 0 bases, leaving 9 bases between the germline ends. The CDR3 is CASKATANTGELFF. The CDR3 region has the DNA TGTGCCAGCAAAGCGACAGCGAACACCGGGGAGCTGTTTTTT.

The J gene is TRBJ2-3, the V gene TRBV12-3 or TRBV12-4; unclear D gene. The CDR3 runs 14 residues. V was clipped by 6 bases and J by 0 bases, with 10 bases between them. CDR3 amino acids: CASSPGRSTDTQYF. CDR3 DNA: TGTGCCAGCAGCCCCGGGCGGAGCACAGATACGCAGTATTTT.

The chain links TRBV12-3 or TRBV12-4 to TRBJ2-7, with TRBD2 identical over 10 bases. The CDR3 covers 13 residues. The V gene end was trimmed by 6 bases and the J gene end by 5 bases; junction bases not matched to a gene: 4. The CDR3 DNA follows: TGTGCCAGCAGCGTTAGCGGGGGGAACGAGCAGTACTTC. Its protein is CASSVSGGNEQYF.

The chain links TRBV6-5 to TRBJ2-5, with D perhaps matching TRBD1 or TRBD2 (5 bases each). The CDR3 length is 15 residues. Deletions cut 0 bases from V and 3 bases from J, with 11 bases between. Germline assignment: CDR1 MNHEY and CDR2 SVGAGI. The CDR3 DNA follows: TGTGCCAGCAGTTACTCGGGACCTTGGGAAGAGACCCAGTACTTC. Protein sequence: CASSYSGPWEETQYF.

This clonotype turned up a few times. This chain connects TRBV12-3 or TRBV12-4 to TRBJ2-1; weak D call: TRBD2 (6 bases). V shed 6 bases and J shed 0 bases, with 9 bases lying between them. CDR3 size: 14 residues. The CDR3 DNA sequence: TGTGCCAGCAGCCCTAGCGTCTCCTACAATGAGCAGTTCTTC. Protein: CASSPSVSYNEQFF.

This clonotype has more than one count but fewer than ten. V gene TRBV20-1 combines with J gene TRBJ2-5, with TRBD2 matching 10 bases. The junction had 9 bases not matched to a gene; V was cut back by 6 bases and J by 5 bases. The CDR3 is 14 amino acids. Germline CDR1 is DFQATT and CDR2 is SNEGSKA (reference sequence). DNA for the CDR3: TGCAGTGCCGTAGCGGGAGGACCGGTGGAGACCCAGTACTTC. Translation gives CSAVAGGPVETQYF.

This sequence joins TRBV9 and TRBJ1-1; weak D call: TRBD1 (5 bases). The ends were cut back, 4 bases at V and 0 bases at J, with 13 bases in the middle. The CDR3 spans 15 residues. In germline, CDR1 is SGDLS, CDR2 YYNGEE. The CDR3, as DNA: TGTGCCAGCAGCCCCCAACCGGGGGTGAACACTGAAGCTTTCTTT. Its protein product is CASSPQPGVNTEAFF.

This clonotype was counted only a few times. This chain joins TRBV24-1 and TRBJ2-5, with D possibly TRBD2 on 6 matching bases. CDR3 size: 13 residues. Trimming cost V 9 bases and J 3 bases, with 13 bases left between them. CDR1 is KGHDR and CDR2 is SFDVKD in the germline V gene. As DNA, the CDR3 is TGTGCCACCTCCCGAGGCGGGGAAGAGACCCAGTACTTC. Translation gives CATSRGGEETQYF.

This clonotype has a count of ten or more. The chain combines TRBV7-9 with TRBJ2-5; 14 bases align to TRBD2. V shed 3 bases and J 2 bases; nucleotides not matched to a gene: 2. This CDR3 comprises 16 residues. CDR1 and CDR2 (germline): SEHNR, FQNEAQ (reference sequence). The CDR3 bases are TGTGCCAGCAGCTTGGGACTAGCGGGGGCTCAAGAGACCCAGTACTTC. This encodes CASSLGLAGAQETQYF.

This clonotype came up a few times. This chain joins TRBV18 and TRBJ1-1; D is uncertain. Germline V lookup: CDR1 KGHSH, CDR2 LQKENI. The CDR3 sequence is 12 residues long. V lost 3 bases, J lost 14 bases, and 16 bases lay in between. CDR3 bases: TGTGCCAGCTCACCTGACCTAACCCTTTTGTTCTTT. Protein sequence: CASSPDLTLLFF.

This clonotype occurred a few times. This chain links TRBV11-2 with TRBJ2-2; D is perhaps TRBD2 (5 bases). The germline V gene has CDR1 SGHAT and CDR2 FQNNGV. The CDR3 totals 13 residues. The V end lost 0 bases, the J end lost 8 bases, and 7 bases lay between the germline ends. The CDR3 DNA is TGTGCCAGCAGCTTAGAGAGGGAGGGGGAGCTGTTTTTT. This sequence encodes CASSLEREGELFF.

This chain links TRBV7-2 with TRBJ1-1; D is unresolved. The V end was cut by 2 bases, the J end by 8 bases, with 9 bases between. This CDR3 is built from 12 residues. In germline, CDR1 is SGHTA, CDR2 FQGNSA. CDR3 sequence (DNA): TGTGCCAGCAGCTTAAGTGGAATCGAAGCTTTCTTT. Its translation: CASSLSGIEAFF. Complete variable domain (other parts from reference TRBV7-2 and TRBJ1-1): GAGVSQSPSNKVTEKGKDVELRCDPISGHTALYWYRQSLGQGLEFLIYFQGNSAPDKSGLPSDRFSAERTGGSVSTLTIQRTQQEDSAVYLCASSLSGIEAFFGQGTRLTVV.